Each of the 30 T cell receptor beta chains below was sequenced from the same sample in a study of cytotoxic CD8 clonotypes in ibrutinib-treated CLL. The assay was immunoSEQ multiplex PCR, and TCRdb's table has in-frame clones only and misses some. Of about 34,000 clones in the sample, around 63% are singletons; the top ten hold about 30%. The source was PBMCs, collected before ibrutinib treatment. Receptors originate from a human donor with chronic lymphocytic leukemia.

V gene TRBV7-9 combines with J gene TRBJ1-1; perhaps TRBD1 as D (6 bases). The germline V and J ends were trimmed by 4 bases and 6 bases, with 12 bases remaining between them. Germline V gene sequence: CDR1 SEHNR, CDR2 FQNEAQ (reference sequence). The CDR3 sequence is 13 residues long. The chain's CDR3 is CASSSTGIPEAFF. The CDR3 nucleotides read TGTGCCAGCAGCTCGACAGGTATCCCTGAAGCTTTCTTT.

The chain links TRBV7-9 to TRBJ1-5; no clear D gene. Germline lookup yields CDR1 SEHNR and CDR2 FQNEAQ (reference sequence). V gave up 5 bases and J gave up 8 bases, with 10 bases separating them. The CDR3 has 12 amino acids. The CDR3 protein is CASSLHLEPQHF. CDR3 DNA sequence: TGTGCCAGCAGCCTCCACCTAGAGCCCCAGCATTTT.

The CDR3 nucleotides are TGTGCCAGCAGTTTAGATTTCCAGGTTACTATCGGCCCTAATGAAAAACTGTTTTTT. Amino acid sequence: CASSLDFQVTIGPNEKLFF. The chain couples TRBV28 to TRBJ1-4; D not resolved. The V end was cut by 2 bases, the J end by 3 bases, with 22 bases between. Germline V gene sequence: CDR1 MDHEN, CDR2 SYDVKM. The CDR3 loop spans 19 amino acids.

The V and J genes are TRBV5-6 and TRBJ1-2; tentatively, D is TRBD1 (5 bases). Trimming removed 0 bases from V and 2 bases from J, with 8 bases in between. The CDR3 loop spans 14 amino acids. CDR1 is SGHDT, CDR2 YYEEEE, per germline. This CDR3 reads CASSLAGGNYGYTF. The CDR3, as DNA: TGTGCCAGCAGCTTGGCTGGGGGAAACTATGGCTACACCTTC. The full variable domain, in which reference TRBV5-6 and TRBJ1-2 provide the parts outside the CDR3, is DAGVTQSPTHLIKTRGQQVTLRCSPKSGHDTVSWYQQALGQGPQFIFQYYEEEERQRGNFPDRFSGHQFPNYSSELNVNALLLGDSALYLCASSLAGGNYGYTFGSGTRLTVV.

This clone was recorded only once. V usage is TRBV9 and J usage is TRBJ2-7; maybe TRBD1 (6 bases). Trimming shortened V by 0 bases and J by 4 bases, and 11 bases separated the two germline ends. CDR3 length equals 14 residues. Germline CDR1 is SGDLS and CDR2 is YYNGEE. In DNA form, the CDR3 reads TGTGCCAGCAGCGTAGCTGGGGGCGGGTACGAGCAGTACTTC. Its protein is CASSVAGGGYEQYF.

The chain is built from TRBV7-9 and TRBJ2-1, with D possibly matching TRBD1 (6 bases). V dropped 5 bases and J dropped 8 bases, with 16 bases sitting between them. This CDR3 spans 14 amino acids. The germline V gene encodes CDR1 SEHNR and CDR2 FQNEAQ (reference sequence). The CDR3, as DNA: TGTGCCAGCAGCCTTAACAGGGATCAAGATGAGCAGTTCTTC. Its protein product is CASSLNRDQDEQFF.

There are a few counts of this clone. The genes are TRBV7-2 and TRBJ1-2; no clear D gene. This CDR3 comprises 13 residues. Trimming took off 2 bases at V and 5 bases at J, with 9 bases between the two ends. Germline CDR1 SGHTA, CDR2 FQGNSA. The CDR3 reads CASSLLVSYGYTF. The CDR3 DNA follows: TGTGCCAGCAGCTTATTAGTCAGTTATGGCTACACCTTC.

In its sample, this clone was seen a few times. As DNA, the CDR3 is TGCGCCAGCAGCCCCGTGGGCGTCTCTGGAAACACCATATATTTT. Translation: CASSPVGVSGNTIYF. The chain is built from TRBV5-1 and TRBJ1-3; no firm D call. V lost 4 bases, J lost 0 bases, and 11 bases lay in between. CDR1 and CDR2 from the germline V gene are SGHRS and YFSETQ. The CDR3 is 15 amino acids.

CDR3 in DNA: TGTGCCATCAGTGAGTCACGGGGACTACCTCCCTACGAGCAGTACTTC. It codes for CAISESRGLPPYEQYF. The rearrangement joins TRBV10-3 to TRBJ2-7; 7 bases fit TRBD2. This CDR3 region has 16 residues. The junction had 7 bases not matched to a gene; V was cut back by 0 bases and J by 2 bases. Germline CDR1 reads ENHRY; CDR2 reads SYGVKD.

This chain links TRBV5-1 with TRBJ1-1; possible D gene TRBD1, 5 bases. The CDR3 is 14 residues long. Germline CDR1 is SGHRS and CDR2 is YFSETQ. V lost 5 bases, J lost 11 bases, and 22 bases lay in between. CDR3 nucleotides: TGCGCCAGCAGGAAGGTTGGGGGTGGGAGTCGGGCTTTCTTT. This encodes CASRKVGGGSRAFF.

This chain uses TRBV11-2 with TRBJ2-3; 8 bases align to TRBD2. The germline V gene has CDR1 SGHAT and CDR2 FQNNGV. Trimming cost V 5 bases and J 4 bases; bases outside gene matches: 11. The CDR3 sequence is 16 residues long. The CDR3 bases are TGTGCCAGCAGCCAAGGACCGGGGGGGGCTGCAGATACGCAGTATTTT. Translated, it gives CASSQGPGGAADTQYF.

Here the CDR3 DNA reads TGTGCCAGCAGTGAAGCGCGAAGTTATAGCAATCAGCCCCAGCATTTT. Encoded protein: CASSEARSYSNQPQHF. The gene calls are TRBV2 and TRBJ1-5; D not resolved. The V end lost 0 bases, the J end lost 0 bases, and 9 bases lay between the germline ends. CDR3 length: 16 residues. Germline V lookup: CDR1 SNHLY, CDR2 FYNNEI.

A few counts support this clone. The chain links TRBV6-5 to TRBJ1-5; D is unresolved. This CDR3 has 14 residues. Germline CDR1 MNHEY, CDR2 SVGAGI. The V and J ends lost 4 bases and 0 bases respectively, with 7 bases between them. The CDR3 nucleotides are TGTGCCAGCAGTTCTATATATAGCAATCAGCCCCAGCATTTT. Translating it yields CASSSIYSNQPQHF.

CDR3 sequence (DNA): TGTGCCAGCAGCTTTAGGGACGAGCAGTACTTC. It encodes CASSFRDEQYF. The genes are TRBV5-6 and TRBJ2-7, with D unresolved. This CDR3 is built from 11 residues. The germline V and J ends were trimmed by 2 bases and 5 bases, with 5 bases remaining between them. Per germline, CDR1 SGHDT and CDR2 YYEEEE.

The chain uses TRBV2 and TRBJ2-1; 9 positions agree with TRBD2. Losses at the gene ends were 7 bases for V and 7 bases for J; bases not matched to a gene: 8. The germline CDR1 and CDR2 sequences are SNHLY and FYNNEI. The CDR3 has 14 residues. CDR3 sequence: CASKLAGASNEQFF. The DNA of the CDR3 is TGTGCCAGCAAATTAGCGGGGGCAAGTAATGAGCAGTTCTTC.

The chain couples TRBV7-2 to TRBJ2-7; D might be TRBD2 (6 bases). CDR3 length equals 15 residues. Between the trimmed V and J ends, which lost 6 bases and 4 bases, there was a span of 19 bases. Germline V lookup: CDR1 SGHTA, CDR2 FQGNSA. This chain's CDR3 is CASSYISGSGYEQYF. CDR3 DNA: TGTGCCAGCAGTTATATTAGCGGCTCCGGATACGAGCAGTACTTC.

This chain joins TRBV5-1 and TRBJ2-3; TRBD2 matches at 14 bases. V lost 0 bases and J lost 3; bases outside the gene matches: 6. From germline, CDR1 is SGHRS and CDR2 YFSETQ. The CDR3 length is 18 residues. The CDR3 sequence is CASSLDGTSGRRTDTQYF. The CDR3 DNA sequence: TGCGCCAGCAGCTTGGATGGGACTAGCGGGAGAAGGACAGATACGCAGTATTTT.

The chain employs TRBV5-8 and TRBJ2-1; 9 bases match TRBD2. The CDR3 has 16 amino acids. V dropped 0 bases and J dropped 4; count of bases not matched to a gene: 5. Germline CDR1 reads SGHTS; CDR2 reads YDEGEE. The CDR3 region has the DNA TGTGCCAGCAGCTTGGAAGGGCTAGCGGGGTACAATGAGCAGTTCTTC. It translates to CASSLEGLAGYNEQFF.

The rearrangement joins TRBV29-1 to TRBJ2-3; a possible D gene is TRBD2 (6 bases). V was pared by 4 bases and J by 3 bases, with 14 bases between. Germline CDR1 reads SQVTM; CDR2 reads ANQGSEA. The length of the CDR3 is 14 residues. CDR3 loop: CSVGGSGGTDTQYF. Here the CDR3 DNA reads TGCAGCGTTGGGGGTAGCGGAGGGACAGATACGCAGTATTTT.

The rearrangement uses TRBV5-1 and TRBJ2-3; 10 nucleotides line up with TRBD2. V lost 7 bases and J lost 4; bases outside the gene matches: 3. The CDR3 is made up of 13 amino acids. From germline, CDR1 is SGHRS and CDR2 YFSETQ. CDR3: CASHTSGADTQYF. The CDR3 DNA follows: TGCGCCAGCCATACTAGCGGGGCAGATACGCAGTATTTT.

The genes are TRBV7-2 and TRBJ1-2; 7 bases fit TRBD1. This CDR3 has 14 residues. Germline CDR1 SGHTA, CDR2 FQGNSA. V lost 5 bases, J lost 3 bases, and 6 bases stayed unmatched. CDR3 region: CASSHGQAYYGYTF. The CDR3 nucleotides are TGTGCCAGCAGCCACGGACAGGCTTACTATGGCTACACCTTC.

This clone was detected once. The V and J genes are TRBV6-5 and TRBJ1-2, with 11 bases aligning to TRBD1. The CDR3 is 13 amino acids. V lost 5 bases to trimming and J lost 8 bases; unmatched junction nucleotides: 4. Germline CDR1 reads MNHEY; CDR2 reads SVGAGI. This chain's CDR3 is CASSTWTGGGYTF. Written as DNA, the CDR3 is TGTGCCAGCAGTACCTGGACAGGGGGCGGCTACACCTTC.

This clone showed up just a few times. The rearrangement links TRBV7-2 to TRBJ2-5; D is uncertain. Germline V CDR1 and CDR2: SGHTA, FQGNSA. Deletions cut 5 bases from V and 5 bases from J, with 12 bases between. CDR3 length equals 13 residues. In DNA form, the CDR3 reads TGTGCCAGCAGCGGCAGTAGAATGGAGACCCAGTACTTC. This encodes CASSGSRMETQYF.

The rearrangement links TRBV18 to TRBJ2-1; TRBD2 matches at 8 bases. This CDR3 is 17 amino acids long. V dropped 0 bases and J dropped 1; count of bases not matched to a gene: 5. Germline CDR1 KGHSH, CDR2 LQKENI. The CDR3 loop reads CASSPPMVAGSYNEQFF. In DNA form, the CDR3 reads TGTGCCAGCTCACCACCGATGGTAGCGGGGTCCTACAATGAGCAGTTCTTC.

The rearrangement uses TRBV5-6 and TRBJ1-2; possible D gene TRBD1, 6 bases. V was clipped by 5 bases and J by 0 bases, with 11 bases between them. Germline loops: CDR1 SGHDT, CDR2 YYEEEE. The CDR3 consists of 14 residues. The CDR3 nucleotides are TGTGCCAGCAGTACCGGGACACCTAACTATGGCTACACCTTC. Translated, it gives CASSTGTPNYGYTF. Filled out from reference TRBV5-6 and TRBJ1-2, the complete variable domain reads DAGVTQSPTHLIKTRGQQVTLRCSPKSGHDTVSWYQQALGQGPQFIFQYYEEEERQRGNFPDRFSGHQFPNYSSELNVNALLLGDSALYLCASSTGTPNYGYTFGSGTRLTVV.

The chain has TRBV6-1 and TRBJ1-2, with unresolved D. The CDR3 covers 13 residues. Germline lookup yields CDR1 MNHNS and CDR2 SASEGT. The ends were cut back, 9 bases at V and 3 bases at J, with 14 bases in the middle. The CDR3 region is CASSGIGHYGYTF. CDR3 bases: TGTGCCAGTTCCGGGATAGGTCACTATGGCTACACCTTC.

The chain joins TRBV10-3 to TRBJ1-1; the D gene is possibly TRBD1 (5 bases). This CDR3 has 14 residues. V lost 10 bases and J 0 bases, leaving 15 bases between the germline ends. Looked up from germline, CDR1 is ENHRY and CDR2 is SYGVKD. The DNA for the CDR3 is TGTGCCACGGGACGGCGGTTCATGAACACTGAAGCTTTCTTT. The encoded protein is CATGRRFMNTEAFF.

The CDR3 sequence is CASSFLGQLDVETQYF. In nucleotides, the CDR3 is TGTGCCAGCAGTTTCCTAGGACAACTTGACGTGGAGACCCAGTACTTC. V and J are TRBV27 and TRBJ2-5; maybe TRBD1 (5 bases). The length of the CDR3 is 16 residues. Trimming removed 3 bases at V and 5 bases at J, with 19 bases between. Germline-derived CDR1 and CDR2 are MNHEY and SMNVEV (reference sequence).

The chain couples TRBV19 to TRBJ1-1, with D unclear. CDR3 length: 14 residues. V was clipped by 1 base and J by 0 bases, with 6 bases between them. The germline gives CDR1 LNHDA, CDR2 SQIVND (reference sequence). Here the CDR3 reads CASSIVLLNTEAFF. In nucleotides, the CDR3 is TGTGCCAGTAGTATAGTGCTCCTGAACACTGAAGCTTTCTTT. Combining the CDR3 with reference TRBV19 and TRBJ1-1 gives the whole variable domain DGGITQSPKYLFRKEGQNVTLSCEQNLNHDAMYWYRQDPGQGLRLIYYSQIVNDFQKGDIAEGYSVSREKKESFPLTVTSAQKNPTAFYLCASSIVLLNTEAFFGQGTRLTVV.

The CDR3 protein is CASSWGLAGVSDTQYF. The CDR3 DNA reads as TGCGCCAGCAGCTGGGGACTAGCGGGAGTATCAGATACGCAGTATTTT. The rearrangement joins TRBV5-1 to TRBJ2-3; 14 bases map to TRBD2. Looked up from germline, CDR1 is SGHRS and CDR2 is YFSETQ. CDR3 size: 16 residues. Trimming took 3 bases from V and 4 from J; bases not matched to a gene: 4.